This T cell receptor (beta chain) appears in the sequencing data of a study of PD-L1 blockade in urothelial cancer listed by TCRdb under 2017. In the study overall: Every patient began therapy in about 2014 and was given atezolizumab 1,200 mg intravenously every 3 weeks. About nine tenths of the roughly 29 patients were identified as males with urothelial cancer of bladder origin, and a prior smoking history was reported by 18 of 29 patients. Patients had an ECOG performance status of 0 or 1 and had received between 0 and 3 prior chemotherapy regimens. Blood samples were analyzed 3 weeks after the start of treatment (second dose) and 6 weeks after the start of treatment. Blood samples gave a median of around 140,000 T cells and 80,000 or so unique TCRs, with a median clonality of 0.080. The study was an exploratory multi-omic analysis of somatic, immune and clinical correlates of response to PD-L1 blockade with atezolizumab in urothelial cancer. Pretreatment tumor samples and matched peripheral blood, collected serially before and after atezolizumab treatment, underwent TCR sequencing. Durable clinical benefit meant progression-free survival longer than 6 months, and TCR features were also tested against progression-free and overall survival. In the same patients, pretreatment tumors underwent whole exome sequencing and RNA sequencing in addition to TCR sequencing. Under 10 patients achieved durable clinical benefit and some 21 did not. Some 30 patients had pretreatment blood TCR-seq, roughly 24 had at least one posttreatment blood collection, and roughly 24 had tumor TCR-seq.

A total of around 30 patients with locally advanced or metastatic urothelial carcinoma, treated at Memorial Sloan Kettering on a trial protocol, made up the cohort. Peripheral blood mononuclear cells were collected from each patient pretreatment and during treatment, giving between 1 and 8 total time points per patient. The Qiagen DNeasy Blood extraction kit was used to purify genomic DNA from total PBMCs and tumor samples. Collected pretreatment and during treatment, PBMCs were isolated and stored as previously described. The V end gives up 4 bases and the J end 2 bases, leaving 11 bases in the junction not matched to a gene. Taken from cysteine to phenylalanine, the CDR3 has 18 residues. Only CDR3 DNA is held: 54 bases, read in frame from base 1. The germline V gene encodes CDR1 SGHNT and CDR2 YYREEE (reference sequence). Broad study findings and their caveats: Because of the small sample size (n ≈ 29) and the many exploratory analyses performed, the results are intended to be regarded as hypothesis-generating. Improved progression-free and overall survival was found to be associated with pretreatment peripheral blood TCR clonality below the median. Greater expansion of tumor-associated TCR clones in peripheral blood 3 weeks after the start of treatment was observed in patients with durable benefit (n of about 20, p = 0.022).

This clone was seen once. Its antigen is currently not known. No clone much larger than this one lies a single base away; base qualities are absent. Synthetic TCR analog templates were spiked into each PCR to estimate absolute template abundance from read counts. The immunoSEQ assay was used to amplify TCRbeta CDR3 regions from genomic DNA with bias-controlled V and J gene primers. Sequencing of rearranged TCRbeta segments was performed at approximately 20X coverage. Regarding the original processing steps: Clustering was used to correct sequencing errors, and CDR3s were annotated against IMGT so that V, D and J genes could be assigned. Out-of-frame and stop-codon sequences were excluded, and only productive TCRbeta rearrangements were used in downstream analyses. Clonality was computed as one minus Shannon entropy normalized by the log of the number of unique productive sequences. Fisher's exact test with Benjamini-Hochberg correction, at a threshold of adjusted p below 0.01, was used to find clones that differed between time points or between blood and tumor. Held by TCRdb, this immuneACCESS table contains in-frame sequences only and omits some clones. Under half of the omission traces to an unresolved V gene where checked; the cause of the rest is unknown. That table is the source of V, J and clone size, and D and trimming were worked out from the DNA. The sample table contains 50,000 or so clones; only one count was recorded for 77% of them. Jointly, the top ten make up approximately 3.3% of the sample.

Material: PBMCs, obtained around atezolizumab (anti-PD-L1) treatment. The TCR originated in a man between 65 and 85 years old with urothelial cancer. The V and J segments used are TRBV5-4 and TRBJ2-2, with TRBD2 identical over 10 junction bases. The DNA sequence reads TGTGCCAGCAGCCCTCTTGGGGTAGCGGGAGGTAACACCGGGGAGCTGTTTTTT. Its product reads: CASSPLGVAGGNTGELFF.